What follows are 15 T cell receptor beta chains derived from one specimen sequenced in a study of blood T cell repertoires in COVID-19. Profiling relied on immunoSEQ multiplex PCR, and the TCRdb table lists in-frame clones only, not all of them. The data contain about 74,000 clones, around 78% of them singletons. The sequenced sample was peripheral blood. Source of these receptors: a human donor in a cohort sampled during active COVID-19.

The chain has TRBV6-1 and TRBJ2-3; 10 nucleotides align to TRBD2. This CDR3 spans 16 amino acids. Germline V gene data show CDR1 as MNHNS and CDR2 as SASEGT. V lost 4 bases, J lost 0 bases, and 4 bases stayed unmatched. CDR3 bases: TGTGCCAGCAGTGGGACTAGCGGTTCTAGCACAGATACGCAGTATTTT. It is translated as CASSGTSGSSTDTQYF.

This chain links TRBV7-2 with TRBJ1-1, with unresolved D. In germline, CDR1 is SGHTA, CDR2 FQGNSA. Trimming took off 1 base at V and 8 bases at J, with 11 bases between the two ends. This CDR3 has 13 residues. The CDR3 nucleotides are TGTGCCAGCAGCTTAGATGGGCCAGGCGAAGCTTTCTTT. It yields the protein CASSLDGPGEAFF.

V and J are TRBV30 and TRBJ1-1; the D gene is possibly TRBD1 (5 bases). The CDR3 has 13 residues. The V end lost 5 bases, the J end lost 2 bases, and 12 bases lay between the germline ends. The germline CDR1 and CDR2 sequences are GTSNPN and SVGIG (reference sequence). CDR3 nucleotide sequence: TGTGCCTGGTCGGGGGATGCAAACACTGAAGCTTTCTTT. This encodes CAWSGDANTEAFF.

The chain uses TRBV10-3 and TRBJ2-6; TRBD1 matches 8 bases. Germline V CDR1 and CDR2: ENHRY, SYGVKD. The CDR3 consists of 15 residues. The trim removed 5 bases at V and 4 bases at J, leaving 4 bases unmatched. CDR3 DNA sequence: TGTGCCATCAGTCAGGGGGCGCTAGGGGCCAACGTCCTGACTTTC. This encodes CAISQGALGANVLTF.

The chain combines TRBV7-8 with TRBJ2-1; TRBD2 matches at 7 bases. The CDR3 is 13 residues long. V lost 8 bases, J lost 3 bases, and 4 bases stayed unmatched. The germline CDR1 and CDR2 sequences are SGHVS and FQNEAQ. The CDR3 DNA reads TGTGCCAGCCGGACTAGTCACTACAATGAGCAGTTCTTC. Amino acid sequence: CASRTSHYNEQFF.

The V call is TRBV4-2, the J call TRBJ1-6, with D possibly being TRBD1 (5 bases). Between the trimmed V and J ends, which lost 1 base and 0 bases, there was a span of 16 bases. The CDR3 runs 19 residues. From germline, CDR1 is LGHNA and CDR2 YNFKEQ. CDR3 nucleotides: TGTGCCAGCAGCCAAGCCGGGGGACCGCGGAGCTCCTATAATTCACCCCTCCACTTT. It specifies CASSQAGGPRSSYNSPLHF.

The chain's CDR3 is CASSVGASGKGETQYF. CDR3 bases: TGTGCCAGCAGCGTAGGGGCTAGCGGGAAGGGGGAGACCCAGTACTTC. The chain recombines TRBV9 with TRBJ2-5, with 9 positions matching TRBD2. V lost 0 bases, J lost 5 bases, and 8 bases stayed unmatched. The CDR3 has 16 amino acids. The germline CDR1 and CDR2 sequences are SGDLS and YYNGEE. Full variable domain (missing parts from reference TRBV9 and TRBJ2-5): DSGVTQTPKHLITATGQRVTLRCSPRSGDLSVYWYQQSLDQGLQFLIQYYNGEERAKGNILERFSAQQFPDLHSELNLSSLELGDSALYFCASSVGASGKGETQYFGPGTRLLVL.

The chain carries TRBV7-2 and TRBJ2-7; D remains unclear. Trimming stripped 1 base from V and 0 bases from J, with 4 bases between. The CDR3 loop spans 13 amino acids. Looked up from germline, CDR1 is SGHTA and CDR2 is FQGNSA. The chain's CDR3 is CASSLVLSYEQYF. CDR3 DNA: TGTGCCAGCAGCTTAGTCCTCTCCTACGAGCAGTACTTC.

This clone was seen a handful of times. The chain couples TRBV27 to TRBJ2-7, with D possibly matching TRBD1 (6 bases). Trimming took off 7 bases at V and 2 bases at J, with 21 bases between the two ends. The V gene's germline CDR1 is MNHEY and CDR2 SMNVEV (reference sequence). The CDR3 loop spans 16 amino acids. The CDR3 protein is CASTLQGPQVPYEQYF. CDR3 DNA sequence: TGTGCCAGCACCCTACAGGGACCCCAGGTTCCCTACGAGCAGTACTTC.

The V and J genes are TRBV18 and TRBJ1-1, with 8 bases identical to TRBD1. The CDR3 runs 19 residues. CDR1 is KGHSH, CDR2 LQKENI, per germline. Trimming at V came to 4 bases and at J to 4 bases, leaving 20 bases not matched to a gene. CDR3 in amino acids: CASSRENLMSGGASTEAFF. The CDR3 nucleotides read TGTGCCAGCTCACGAGAAAATCTCATGTCAGGGGGCGCGAGCACTGAAGCTTTCTTT. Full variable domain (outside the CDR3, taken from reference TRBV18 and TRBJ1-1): NAGVMQNPRHLVRRRGQEARLRCSPMKGHSHVYWYRQLPEEGLKFMVYLQKENIIDESGMPKERFSAEFPKEGPSILRIQQVVRGDSAAYFCASSRENLMSGGASTEAFFGQGTRLTVV.

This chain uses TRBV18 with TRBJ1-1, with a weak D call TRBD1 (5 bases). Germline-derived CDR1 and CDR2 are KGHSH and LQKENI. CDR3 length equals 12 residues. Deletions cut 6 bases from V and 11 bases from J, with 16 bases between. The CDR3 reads CASSPVEGSAFF. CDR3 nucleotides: TGTGCCAGCTCCCCAGTGGAGGGGTCGGCTTTCTTT. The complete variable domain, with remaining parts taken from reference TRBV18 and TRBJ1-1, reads NAGVMQNPRHLVRRRGQEARLRCSPMKGHSHVYWYRQLPEEGLKFMVYLQKENIIDESGMPKERFSAEFPKEGPSILRIQQVVRGDSAAYFCASSPVEGSAFFGQGTRLTVV.

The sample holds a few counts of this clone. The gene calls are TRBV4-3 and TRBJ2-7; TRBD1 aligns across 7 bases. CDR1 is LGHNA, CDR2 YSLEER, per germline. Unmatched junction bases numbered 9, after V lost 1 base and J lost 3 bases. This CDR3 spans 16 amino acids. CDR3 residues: CASSQAATGTSYEQYF. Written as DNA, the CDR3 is TGCGCCAGCAGCCAAGCCGCGACAGGGACCAGCTACGAGCAGTACTTC.

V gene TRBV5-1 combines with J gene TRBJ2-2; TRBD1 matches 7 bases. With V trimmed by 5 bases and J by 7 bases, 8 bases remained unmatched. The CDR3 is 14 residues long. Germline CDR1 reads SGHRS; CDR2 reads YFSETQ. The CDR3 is CASSSGQTYGELFF. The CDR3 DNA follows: TGCGCCAGCAGTTCGGGACAGACATACGGGGAGCTGTTTTTT. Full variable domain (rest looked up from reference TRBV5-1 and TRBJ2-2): KAGVTQTPRYLIKTRGQQVTLSCSPISGHRSVSWYQQTPGQGLQFLFEYFSETQRNKGNFPGRFSGRQFSNSRSEMNVSTLELGDSALYLCASSSGQTYGELFFGEGSRLTVL.

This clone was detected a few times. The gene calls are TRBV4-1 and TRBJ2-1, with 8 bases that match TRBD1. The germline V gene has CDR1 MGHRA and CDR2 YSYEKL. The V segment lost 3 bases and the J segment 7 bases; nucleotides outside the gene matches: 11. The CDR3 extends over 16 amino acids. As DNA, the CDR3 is TGCGCCAGCAGCCATATACTCCGGACAGGGTCAAATGAGCAGTTCTTC. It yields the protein CASSHILRTGSNEQFF.

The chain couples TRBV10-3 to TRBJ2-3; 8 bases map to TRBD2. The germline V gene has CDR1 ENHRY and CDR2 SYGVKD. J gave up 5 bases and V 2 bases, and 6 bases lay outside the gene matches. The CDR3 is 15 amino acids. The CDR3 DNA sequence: TGTGCCATCAGTGAGGCGGCGGGAGGAATAGATACGCAGTATTTT. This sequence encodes CAISEAAGGIDTQYF.